This T cell receptor (beta chain) was sequenced in a study of T cells in Graves' hyperthyroidism and ophthalmopathy. Overall study: Peripheral blood was acquired at first diagnosis, ahead of any therapy whatsoever.

Amplified TCR beta CDR3 regions derived from RNA transcripts. When the TCR CDR3 underwent first-round RT-PCR, the HTBI primer set was used. In TCRdb, the multiplex PCR reads were re-called with MiXCR into one record per CDR3 protein. The sample has around 540,000 distinct CDR3 sequences; 16% are singletons. The CDR3 length is 13 residues. With 4 bases removed from V and 9 bases from J, the gap between germline ends came to 14 bases. Per germline, CDR1 MDHEN and CDR2 SYDVKM. This clonotype was counted at least ten times. The J gene is TRBJ2-3, the V gene TRBV28; D uncertain. The TCR sequence derives from a woman under 40 with Graves' ophthalmopathy. Sample: blood. CDR3 loop: CASSSFTMRTQYF. The CDR3 nucleotides read TGTGCCAGCAGTTCTTTCACTATGCGCACGCAGTATTTT.